What follows describes a single T cell receptor beta chain. As yet, its antigen is unknown. These data originate in a study of blood T cells in healthy people across ages. The study, taken as a whole, reports: Per million T cells, TCR beta diversity dropped roughly linearly as age increased.

The CDR3 loop spans 13 amino acids. V was cut by 10 bases and J by 3 bases, with 16 bases left in between. Germline V gene sequence: CDR1 SGHTA, CDR2 FQGNSA. Using a J-beta primer mix together with a sample-barcoded 5' primer, a second PCR was run for roughly 6 to 12 cycles. MiXCR was run by TCRdb on the 5' RACE reads, yielding one entry per CDR3 protein. The repertoire holds over 750,000 distinct CDR3 sequences, with just under 25% as singletons. A further study also used this sample, focusing on T cells of mothers and their children.

Source material: blood. This receptor was taken from a boy younger than 18 in good health. This chain joins TRBV7-2 and TRBJ2-7, with D perhaps assigned TRBD1 or TRBD2 (6 bases each). The CDR3 DNA follows: TGTGCCACAGGGGACTCCACGATCTACGAGCAGTACTTC. It translates to CATGDSTIYEQYF.